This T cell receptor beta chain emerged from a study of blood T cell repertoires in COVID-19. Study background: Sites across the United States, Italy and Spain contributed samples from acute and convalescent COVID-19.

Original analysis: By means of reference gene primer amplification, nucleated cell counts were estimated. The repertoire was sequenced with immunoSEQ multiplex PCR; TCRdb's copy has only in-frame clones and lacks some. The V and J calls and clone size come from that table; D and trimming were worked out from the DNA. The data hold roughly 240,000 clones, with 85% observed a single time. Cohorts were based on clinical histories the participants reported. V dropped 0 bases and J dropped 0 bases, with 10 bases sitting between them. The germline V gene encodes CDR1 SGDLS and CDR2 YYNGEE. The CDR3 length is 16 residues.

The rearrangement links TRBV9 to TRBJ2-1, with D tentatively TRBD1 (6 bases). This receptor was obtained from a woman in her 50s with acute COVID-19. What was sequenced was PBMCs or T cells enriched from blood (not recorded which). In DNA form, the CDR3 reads TGTGCCAGCAGCGTAGCCAGGGGCCACTCCTACAATGAGCAGTTCTTC. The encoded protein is CASSVARGHSYNEQFF.